The T cell receptor (beta chain) described here comes from a study of T cell responses to AZD1222 COVID-19 vaccine. Looking at the study overall: Second-dose timings of about 4 or about 12 weeks were pooled. Broader study findings: At baseline, just five or six AZD1222 recipients tested seropositive.

The CDR3 spans 15 residues. Trimming left V 6 bases short and J 0 bases short, with 12 bases between. Germline-derived CDR1 and CDR2 are SGHTA and FQGNSA. Method: immunoSEQ multiplex PCR; TCRdb's copy keeps in-frame clones and lacks some. The sample includes fewer than 150,000 clones, about nine tenths of them seen just once. Notes on this clone: What it binds is unknown.

This TCR was sampled from an adult in good health. Material: peripheral blood, obtained on day 0 of AZD1222 vaccination. The V gene is TRBV7-2, the J gene TRBJ1-3, with a weak D call TRBD1 (5 bases). The CDR3 DNA reads as TGTGCCAGCAGGCGGGACCGGAGCTCTGGAAACACCATATATTTT. Translation gives CASRRDRSSGNTIYF.